A single TCR beta chain is shown here with its context. Antigen specificity is unknown. At least 6 micrograms of total RNA were extracted per sample. This sample is drawn from a study of blood T cells in healthy people across ages. Study-level information: Using template switching, researchers captured about one barcoded beta molecule for each two T cells.

Notes on the study in general: Diversity estimated from one million T cells was considered an underestimate.

Using a J-beta primer mix together with a sample-barcoded 5' primer, a second PCR was run for roughly 7 to 11 cycles. Each cDNA molecule, via a template-switch adaptor with 12 random nucleotides, was tagged. In TCRdb, the 5' RACE reads were re-called with MiXCR into one record per CDR3 protein. The sample has roughly 930,000 distinct CDR3 sequences, 48% seen once. Sequences were obtained from blood. This sequence originates from a young man in good health.

The CDR3 loop reads CASSSPTGEFHEQYF. CDR3 coding DNA: TGCGCCAGCAGCTCTCCGACAGGGGAGTTCCACGAGCAGTACTTC. The chain joins TRBV5-1 to TRBJ2-5; 8 nucleotides match TRBD1. The last part of the DNA fits TRBJ2-7 better; the J call may be wrong. CDR3 length: 15 residues. Germline V gene data show CDR1 as SGHRS and CDR2 as YFSETQ.